This T cell receptor (beta chain) was sequenced during a study of regulatory T cells in long-lasting Graves disease. iRepertoire HTBI primers and Arm-PCR of CDR3 regions built TCR beta libraries. A single record per CDR3 protein comes from TCRdb applying MiXCR to the multiplex PCR reads. This table has fewer than 550,000 distinct CDR3 sequences, 20% to 25% appearing once. Noted time point: persistent/refractory GD, antithyroid drugs over 5 years with positive TRAb. After RNA was extracted from PBMCs, the TCR library was made from it. Diagnosis followed American Thyroid Association guidelines for Graves' disease. Points from the study as a whole: Persistent disease preferred TRBV28, TRBJ1-2 and TRBJ2-5; new disease, TRBV20-1 and TRBJ2-1.

A remark on this clonotype: What it recognizes is unknown.

The germline V and J ends were trimmed by 6 bases and 1 base, with 13 bases remaining between them. CDR3 length: 15 amino acids. Sample: peripheral blood mononuclear cells (PBMCs), taken when the disease was refractory, from a patient treated with antithyroid drugs. The rearrangement uses TRBV12-3 or TRBV12-4 and TRBJ1-3; D gene unclear. The receptor's source is a female donor with Graves disease. The CDR3 nucleotides are TGTGCCAGCAGAAAGACCGGAGCTTCTGGAAACACCATATATTTT. Its translation is CASRKTGASGNTIYF.